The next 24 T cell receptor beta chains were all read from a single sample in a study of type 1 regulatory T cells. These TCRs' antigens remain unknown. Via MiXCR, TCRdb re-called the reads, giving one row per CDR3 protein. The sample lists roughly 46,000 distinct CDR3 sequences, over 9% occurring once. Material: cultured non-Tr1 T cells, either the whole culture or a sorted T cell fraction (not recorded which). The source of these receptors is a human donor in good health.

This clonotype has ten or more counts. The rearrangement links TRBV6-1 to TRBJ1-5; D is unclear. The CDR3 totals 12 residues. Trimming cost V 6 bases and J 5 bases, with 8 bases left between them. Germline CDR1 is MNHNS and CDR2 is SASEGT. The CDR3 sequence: CASSYLYQPQHF. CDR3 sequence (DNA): TGTGCCAGCAGCTATTTATATCAGCCCCAGCATTTT.

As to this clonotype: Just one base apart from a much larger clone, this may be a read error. CDR3 sequence: CASSIPSGGADEQFF. The CDR3 DNA reads as TGTGCCAGCTCTATCCCTTCGGGGGGGGCCGATGAGCAGTTCTTC. The chain recombines TRBV12-3 or TRBV12-4 with TRBJ2-1; 8 positions match TRBD2. Trimming took 8 bases from V and 8 from J; bases not matched to a gene: 14. The CDR3 covers 15 residues.

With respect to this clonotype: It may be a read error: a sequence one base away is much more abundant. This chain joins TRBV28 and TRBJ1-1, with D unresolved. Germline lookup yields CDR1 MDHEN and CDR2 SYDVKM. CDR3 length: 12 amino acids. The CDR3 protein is CVSSGDLAEAFF. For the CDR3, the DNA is TGTGTCAGCAGTGGGGATCTCGCTGAAGCTTTCTTT. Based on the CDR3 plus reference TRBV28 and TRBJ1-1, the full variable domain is DVKVTQSSRYLVKRTGEKVFLECVQDMDHENMFWYRQDPGLGLRLIYFSYDVKMKEKGDIPEGYSVSREKKERFSLILESASTNQTSMYLCVSSGDLAEAFFGQGTRLTVV.

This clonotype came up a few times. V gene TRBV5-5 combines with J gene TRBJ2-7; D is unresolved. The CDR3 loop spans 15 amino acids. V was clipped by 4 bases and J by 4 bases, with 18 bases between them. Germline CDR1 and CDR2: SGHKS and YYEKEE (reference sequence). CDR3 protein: CASSRTAAADYEQYF. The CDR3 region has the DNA TGTGCCAGCAGCCGAACCGCGGCGGCAGATTACGAGCAGTACTTC.

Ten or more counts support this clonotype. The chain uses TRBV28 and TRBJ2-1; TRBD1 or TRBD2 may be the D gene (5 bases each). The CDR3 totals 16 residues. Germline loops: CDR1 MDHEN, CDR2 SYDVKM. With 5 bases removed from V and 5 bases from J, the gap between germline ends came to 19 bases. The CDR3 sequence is CASSRPNGAADNEQFF. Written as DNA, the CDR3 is TGTGCCAGCAGTCGCCCAAACGGGGCGGCCGACAATGAGCAGTTCTTC.

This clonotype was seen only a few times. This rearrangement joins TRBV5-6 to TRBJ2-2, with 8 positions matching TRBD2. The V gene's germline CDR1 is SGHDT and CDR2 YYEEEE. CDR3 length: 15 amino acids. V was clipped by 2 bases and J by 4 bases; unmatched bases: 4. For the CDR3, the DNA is TGTGCCAGCAGCTTCGCCGGGAGGGCCACCGGGGAGCTGTTTTTT. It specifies CASSFAGRATGELFF.

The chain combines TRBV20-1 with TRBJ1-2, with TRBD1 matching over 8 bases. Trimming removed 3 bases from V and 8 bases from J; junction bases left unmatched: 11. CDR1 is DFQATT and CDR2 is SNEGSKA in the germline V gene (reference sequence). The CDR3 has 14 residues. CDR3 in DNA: TGCAGTGCTAGCAGAACTGACAGGGGTCGAGGCTACACCTTC. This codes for CSASRTDRGRGYTF.

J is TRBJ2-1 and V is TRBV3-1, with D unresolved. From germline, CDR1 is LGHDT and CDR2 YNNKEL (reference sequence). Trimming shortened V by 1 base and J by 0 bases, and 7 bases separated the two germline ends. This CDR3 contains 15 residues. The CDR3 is CASSQGPSSYNEQFF. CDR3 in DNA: TGTGCCAGCAGCCAAGGGCCTAGCTCCTACAATGAGCAGTTCTTC.

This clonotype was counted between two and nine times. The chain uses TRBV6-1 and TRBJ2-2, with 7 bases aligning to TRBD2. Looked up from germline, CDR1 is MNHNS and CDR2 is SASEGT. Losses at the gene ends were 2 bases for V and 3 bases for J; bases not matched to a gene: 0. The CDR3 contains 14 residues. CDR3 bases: TGTGCCAGCAGTGAACTAGCGGACACCGGGGAGCTGTTTTTT. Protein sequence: CASSELADTGELFF.

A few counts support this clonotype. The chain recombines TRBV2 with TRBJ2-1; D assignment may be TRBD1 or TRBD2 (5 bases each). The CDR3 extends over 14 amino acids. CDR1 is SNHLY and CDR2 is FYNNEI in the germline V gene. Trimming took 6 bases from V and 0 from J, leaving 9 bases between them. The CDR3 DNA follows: TGTGCCAGCAGAAGGGACCGCTCCTACAATGAGCAGTTCTTC. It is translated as CASRRDRSYNEQFF.

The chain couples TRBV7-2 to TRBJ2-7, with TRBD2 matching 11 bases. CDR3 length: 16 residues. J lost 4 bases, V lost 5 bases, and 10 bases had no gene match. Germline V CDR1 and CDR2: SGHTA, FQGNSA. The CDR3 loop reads CASSPRSGTSGYEQYF. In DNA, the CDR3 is TGTGCCAGCAGCCCCCGCTCCGGGACTAGCGGATACGAGCAGTACTTC.

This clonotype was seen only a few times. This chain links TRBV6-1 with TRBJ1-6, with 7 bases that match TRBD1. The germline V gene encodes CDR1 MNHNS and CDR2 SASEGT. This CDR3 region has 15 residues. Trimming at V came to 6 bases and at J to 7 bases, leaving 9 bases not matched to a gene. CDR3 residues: CASRAFGTVNSPLHF. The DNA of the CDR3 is TGTGCCAGCAGAGCGTTCGGGACAGTGAATTCACCCCTCCACTTT.

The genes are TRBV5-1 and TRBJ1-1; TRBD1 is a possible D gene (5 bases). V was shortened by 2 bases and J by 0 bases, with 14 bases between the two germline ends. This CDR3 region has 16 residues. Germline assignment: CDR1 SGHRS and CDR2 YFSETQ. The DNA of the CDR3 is TGCGCCAGCAGCTTTATCGGTGGCAGGGTGAACACTGAAGCTTTCTTT. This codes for CASSFIGGRVNTEAFF.

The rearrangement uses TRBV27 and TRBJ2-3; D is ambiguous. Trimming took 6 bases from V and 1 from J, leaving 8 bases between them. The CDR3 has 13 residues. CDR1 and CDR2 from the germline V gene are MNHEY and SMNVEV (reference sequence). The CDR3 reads CASRPLRTDTQYF. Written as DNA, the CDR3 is TGTGCCAGCAGACCCCTACGCACAGATACGCAGTATTTT.

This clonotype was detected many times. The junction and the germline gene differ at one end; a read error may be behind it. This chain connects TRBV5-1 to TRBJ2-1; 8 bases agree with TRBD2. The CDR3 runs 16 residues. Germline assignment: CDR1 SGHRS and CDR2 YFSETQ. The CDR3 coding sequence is TGCGCCAGCAGTTCAATATCTAGCGGGCTTTACAATGAGCAATTCTTC. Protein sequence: CASSSISSGLYNEQFF.

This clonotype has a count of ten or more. The CDR3 bases are TGCAGTGCTTCTCAGGGAAACTATGGCTACACCTTC. Protein product: CSASQGNYGYTF. The V and J genes are TRBV20-1 and TRBJ1-2, with D tentatively TRBD1 (5 bases). V lost 5 bases to trimming and J lost 2 bases, with 9 bases between them. The CDR3 sequence is 12 residues long. Germline V gives CDR1 DFQATT, CDR2 SNEGSKA (reference sequence).

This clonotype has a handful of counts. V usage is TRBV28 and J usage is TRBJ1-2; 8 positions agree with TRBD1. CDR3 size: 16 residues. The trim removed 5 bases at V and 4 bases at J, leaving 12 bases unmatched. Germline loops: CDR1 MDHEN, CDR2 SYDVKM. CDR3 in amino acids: CASSPPGTGQIYGYTF. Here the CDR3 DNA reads TGTGCCAGCAGTCCCCCTGGGACAGGACAAATCTATGGCTACACCTTC.

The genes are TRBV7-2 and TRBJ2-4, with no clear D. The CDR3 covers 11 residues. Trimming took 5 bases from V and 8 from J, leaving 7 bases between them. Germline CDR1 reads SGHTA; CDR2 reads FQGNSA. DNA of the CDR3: TGTGCCAGCAGCCCCGGAGACATTCAGTACTTC. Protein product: CASSPGDIQYF.

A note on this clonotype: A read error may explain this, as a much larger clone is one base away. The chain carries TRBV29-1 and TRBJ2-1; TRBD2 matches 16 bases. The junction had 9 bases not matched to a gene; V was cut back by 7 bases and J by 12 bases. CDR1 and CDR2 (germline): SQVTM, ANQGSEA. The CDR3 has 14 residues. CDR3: CSAGTSGRASGQFF. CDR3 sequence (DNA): TGCAGCGCCGGGACTAGCGGGAGGGCCAGTGGGCAGTTCTTC.

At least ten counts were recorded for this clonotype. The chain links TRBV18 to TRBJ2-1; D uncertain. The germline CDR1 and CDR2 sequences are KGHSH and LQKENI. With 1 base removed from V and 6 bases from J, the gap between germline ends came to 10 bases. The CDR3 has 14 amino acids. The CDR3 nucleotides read TGTGCCAGCTCACCACGGCGCGGAACCAATGAGCAGTTCTTC. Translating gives CASSPRRGTNEQFF.

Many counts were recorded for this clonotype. The chain's CDR3 is CAISEQTQAQGANVLTF. The CDR3 coding sequence is TGTGCCATCAGTGAGCAAACTCAGGCCCAAGGGGCCAACGTCCTGACTTTC. This sequence joins TRBV10-3 and TRBJ2-6, with D uncertain. CDR1 and CDR2 (germline): ENHRY, SYGVKD. V lost 2 bases and J 4 bases, leaving 15 bases between the germline ends. This CDR3 spans 17 amino acids.

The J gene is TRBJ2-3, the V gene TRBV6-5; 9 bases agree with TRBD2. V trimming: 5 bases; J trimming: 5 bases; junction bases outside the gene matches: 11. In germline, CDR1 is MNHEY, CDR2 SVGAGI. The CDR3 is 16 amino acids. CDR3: CASSLGVAGVGDTQYF. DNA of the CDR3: TGTGCCAGCAGTCTCGGGGTAGCGGGAGTTGGAGATACGCAGTATTTT.

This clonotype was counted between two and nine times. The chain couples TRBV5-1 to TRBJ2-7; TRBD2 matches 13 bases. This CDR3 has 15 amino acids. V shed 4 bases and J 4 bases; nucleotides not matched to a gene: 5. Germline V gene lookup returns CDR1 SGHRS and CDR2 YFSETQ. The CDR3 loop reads CASSLTSGRGYEQYF. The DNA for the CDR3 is TGCGCCAGCAGCCTAACTAGCGGGAGGGGATACGAGCAGTACTTC. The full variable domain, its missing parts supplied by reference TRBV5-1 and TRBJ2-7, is KAGVTQTPRYLIKTRGQQVTLSCSPISGHRSVSWYQQTPGQGLQFLFEYFSETQRNKGNFPGRFSGRQFSNSRSEMNVSTLELGDSALYLCASSLTSGRGYEQYFGPGTRLTVT.

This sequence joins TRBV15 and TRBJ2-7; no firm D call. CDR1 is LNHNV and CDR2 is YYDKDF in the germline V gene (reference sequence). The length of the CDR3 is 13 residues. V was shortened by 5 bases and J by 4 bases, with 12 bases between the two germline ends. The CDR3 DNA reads TGTGCCACCAGCCCAGAAAAGAAGTACGAGCAGTACTTC. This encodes CATSPEKKYEQYF.